The next 4 T cell receptor beta chains were all read from a single sample in a study of beta chain features in type 1 diabetes. These receptors lack a known antigen. Whole-study results and caveats: TCRB CDR3s from Type 1 diabetes patients were moderately but significantly shorter in all four CD4+ subsets.

As every portion of the isolated RNA was reverse transcribed, the sequencing read expressed TCRB transcripts. Generated by immunoSEQ multiplex PCR, the TCRdb table keeps only in-frame clones and is missing some. The sample has 200,000 to 250,000 clones; approximately 13% are singletons. Input material: naive CD4+ T cells from blood. Receptors were obtained from a man younger than 40 with type 1 diabetes.

This clone was seen a few times. This rearrangement joins TRBV29-1 to TRBJ2-7; 10 nucleotides match TRBD1. CDR1 is SQVTM, CDR2 ANQGSEA, per germline. The CDR3 is 13 amino acids. CDR3 DNA: TGCAGTGCCGCGAGGGACAGGGGTTACGAGCAGTACTTC. This translates into CSAARDRGYEQYF.

In this sample, this clone turned up a few times. This chain links TRBV5-1 with TRBJ1-1, with 9 bases that match TRBD1. The CDR3 sequence is 15 residues long. V trimming: 4 bases; J trimming: 1 base; junction bases outside the gene matches: 5. The germline gives CDR1 SGHRS, CDR2 YFSETQ. The CDR3 sequence: CASSLRTGENTEAFF. Here the CDR3 DNA reads TGCGCCAGCAGCCTGAGGACAGGGGAGAACACTGAAGCTTTCTTT.

This clone was seen only a few times. The chain uses TRBV7-9 and TRBJ1-1, with 7 bases fitting TRBD1. CDR1 is SEHNR, CDR2 FQNEAQ, per germline (reference sequence). V dropped 5 bases and J dropped 1; count of bases not matched to a gene: 7. The CDR3 extends over 15 amino acids. In DNA form, the CDR3 reads TGTGCCAGCAGCCCCCAACAGGGGAGGAACACTGAAGCTTTCTTT. Translation: CASSPQQGRNTEAFF.

This clone occurred a few times. J is TRBJ2-6 and V is TRBV19, with TRBD1 identical over 8 bases. Trimming took 6 bases from V and 2 from J; bases not matched to a gene: 3. The CDR3 has 15 amino acids. Germline CDR1 and CDR2: LNHDA and SQIVND (reference sequence). The CDR3 reads CASSQDRAGANVLTF. DNA of the CDR3: TGTGCCAGTAGCCAGGACAGGGCTGGGGCCAACGTCCTGACTTTC.